One sample yielded the 10 T cell receptor beta chains listed below, sequenced in a study of blood T cells in healthy people across ages. It was with a sample-barcoded 5' primer and a J-beta primer mix that a second PCR of about 7 to 12 cycles was run. TCRdb analysed the 5' RACE reads with MiXCR anew, one entry per CDR3 protein. The sample shows fewer than 900,000 distinct CDR3 sequences, roughly 44% of them seen only once. The source material was blood. The receptor source for this set is a woman aged 55-75 years in good health.

The chain couples TRBV24-1 to TRBJ2-7; D ambiguous. V dropped 1 base and J dropped 6 bases, with 3 bases sitting between them. The CDR3 extends over 11 amino acids. Per germline, CDR1 KGHDR and CDR2 SFDVKD. In nucleotides, the CDR3 is TGTGCCACCAGTGATTTCGGCGAGCAGTACTTC. This sequence encodes CATSDFGEQYF.

V gene TRBV6-2 or TRBV6-3 combines with J gene TRBJ2-1; D is uncertain. CDR1 is MNHEY, CDR2 SVGEGT, per germline. The CDR3 has 13 residues. The V end was cut by 7 bases, the J end by 8 bases, with 15 bases between. CDR3 in amino acids: CASKLSRSDEQFF. The CDR3 DNA reads TGTGCCAGCAAGTTAAGCAGGAGTGATGAGCAGTTCTTC.

This clonotype was detected a few times. The chain combines TRBV6-5 with TRBJ2-7; 14 bases line up with TRBD2. The J segment lost 4 bases and the V segment lost 2 bases, leaving 7 bases of the junction unmatched. The CDR3 consists of 17 residues. CDR1 is MNHEY, CDR2 SVGAGI, per germline. The CDR3 here is CASSYAYGLAGGYEQYF. Here the CDR3 DNA reads TGTGCCAGCAGTTACGCCTACGGACTAGCGGGAGGATACGAGCAGTACTTC.

This clonotype showed up just once. A read error may be the cause here, since a much bigger clone is one base away. This chain links TRBV7-6 with TRBJ2-5, with 8 bases that match TRBD2. The CDR3 extends over 16 amino acids. V lost 5 bases to trimming and J lost 11 bases; unmatched junction nucleotides: 19. Germline V gene data show CDR1 as SGHVS and CDR2 as FNYEAQ. This CDR3 is CASSPRLATTYNEQYF. The CDR3 DNA follows: TGTGCCAGCAGCCCCCGACTAGCGACTACCTACAATGAGCAGTACTTC. Based on the CDR3 plus reference TRBV7-6 and TRBJ2-5, the full variable domain is GAGVSQSPRYKVTKRGQDVALRCDPISGHVSLYWYRQALGQGPEFLTYFNYEAQQDKSGLPNDRFSAERPEGSISTLTIQRTEQRDSAMYRCASSPRLATTYNEQYFGPGTRLLVL.

This clonotype has just a few counts. The V and J genes are TRBV5-1 and TRBJ2-5, with 8 bases lining up with TRBD1. V dropped 4 bases and J dropped 7; count of bases not matched to a gene: 12. The CDR3 totals 15 residues. Germline assignment: CDR1 SGHRS and CDR2 YFSETQ. The CDR3 bases are TGCGCCAGCAGCATATTGGGACAGGTTTGGGGGACCCAGTACTTC. Translation: CASSILGQVWGTQYF.

The rearrangement joins TRBV12-3 or TRBV12-4 to TRBJ1-5; D perhaps matches TRBD1 (5 bases). The V end was cut by 3 bases, the J end by 7 bases, with 13 bases between. This CDR3 is built from 14 residues. CDR3 sequence reads: CASSLTGGGQPQHF. The CDR3 DNA is TGTGCCAGCAGTTTGACGGGGGGTGGGCAGCCCCAGCATTTT.

This clonotype was detected once. This sequence joins TRBV9 and TRBJ2-4, with 8 bases fitting TRBD2. The J call may be in error: the DNA end matches TRBJ2-7 better. Germline assignment: CDR1 SGDLS and CDR2 YYNGEE. CDR3 length equals 15 residues. CDR3 DNA sequence: TGTGCCAGCAGCGTAGATACTAGCGGCCCTTACGAGCAGTACTTC. It specifies CASSVDTSGPYEQYF.

This chain uses TRBV20-1 with TRBJ2-3, with TRBD2 matching over 11 bases. The CDR3 runs 17 residues. Germline V gene sequence: CDR1 DFQATT, CDR2 SNEGSKA (reference sequence). The ends lost 2 bases at V and 1 base at J; junction bases unmatched: 8. The CDR3 loop reads CSARRTSGPVGTDTQYF. The DNA of the CDR3 is TGCAGTGCTAGACGGACTAGCGGGCCCGTTGGCACAGATACGCAGTATTTT.

Worth noting for this clonotype: A clone one base away is much larger, so this may be a read error. J is TRBJ2-1 and V is TRBV5-1, with D tentatively TRBD2 (6 bases). The CDR3 covers 14 residues. Trimming took 3 bases from V and 8 from J, leaving 15 bases between them. Germline V gene data show CDR1 as SGHRS and CDR2 as YFSETQ. The chain's CDR3 is CASSSTSRRDEQFF. The CDR3 DNA sequence: TGCGCCAGCAGCTCGACTAGTCGTCGCGATGAGCAGTTCTTC.

This chain joins TRBV12-3 or TRBV12-4 and TRBJ1-5, with D tentatively TRBD1 (5 bases). V lost 7 bases and J lost 5, with 12 bases in between. The CDR3 totals 13 residues. The CDR3 DNA sequence: TGTGCCAGCACCGAACAGGAGGATCAGCCCCAGCATTTT. As protein: CASTEQEDQPQHF.